This TCR beta chain was identified during a study of circulating and synovial CD4+ cells in juvenile arthritis. Clones were read by immunoSEQ multiplex PCR, and TCRdb kept only the in-frame ones, dropping some. Of fewer than 35,000 clones listed, roughly 96% are singletons. Remarks on this clone: Its specificity is unknown.

The J segment lost 2 bases and the V segment lost 6 bases, leaving 7 bases of the junction unmatched. Germline V gives CDR1 LNHDA, CDR2 SQIVND (reference sequence). This CDR3 region has 15 residues. Study results and caveats: These blood cells shared more CDR3 sequences with synovium than bulk blood. Shared-clonotype fractions with synovium likely underestimate full repertoire overlap. Some such blood samples were as oligoclonal as synovium.

Sequencing used CD4+ T cells from blood. The sequence derives from a human donor with juvenile idiopathic arthritis. The rearrangement joins TRBV19 to TRBJ2-7; TRBD2 agrees at 10 bases. The CDR3 here is CASRGWGLATYEQYF. In DNA form, the CDR3 reads TGTGCCAGTAGGGGTTGGGGACTAGCGACCTACGAGCAGTACTTC.